The clone carrying this T cell receptor (beta chain) was counted many times. The data stem from a study of regulatory T cells in long-lasting Graves disease. The authors built TCR beta libraries using iRepertoire HTBI primers and Arm-PCR of CDR3 regions. TCRdb passed the multiplex PCR reads through MiXCR, listing each CDR3 protein once. Of about 420,000 distinct CDR3 sequences in the sample, around 15% were seen once. This CDR3 comprises 18 residues. The ends lost 3 bases at V and 4 bases at J; junction bases unmatched: 11. Germline V gene lookup returns CDR1 SGHRS and CDR2 YFSETQ. Time point indicated: newly diagnosed GD, antithyroid drugs for less than 3 months. TCR sequences were obtained from RNA taken from PBMCs. The sample was also linked to a second study, of T cells in Graves' hyperthyroidism and ophthalmopathy.

This clonotype was sampled from a woman aged 18-30 years with Graves disease. The chain combines TRBV5-1 with TRBJ2-1, with 12 bases that match TRBD2. Sequenced material: peripheral blood mononuclear cells (PBMCs), taken at new diagnosis, from a patient treated with antithyroid drugs. The CDR3 reads CASSSPSGRASGYNEQFF. CDR3 sequence (DNA): TGCGCCAGCAGCTCCCCTAGCGGGAGGGCCTCGGGATACAATGAGCAGTTCTTC.